This paragraph reports one TCR beta chain. This sample was included in a study of blood T cell repertoires in COVID-19. For the study at large: T cells, B-cell-depleted T cells, or PBMCs provided the cDNA or gDNA that served as material.

Per the authors' pipeline: Estimates of nucleated cell counts were drawn from the amplification of reference gene primers. Profiled with immunoSEQ multiplex PCR; TCRdb holds only in-frame clones, not every one. V and J calls and clone size are as listed in that table; D and trimming were resolved from the DNA. The sample holds under 300,000 clones; around 83% are singletons and the top ten take 3.6%. Sequencing was performed on peripheral blood. This TCR came from a man between 18 and 29 years old with active or convalescent COVID-19.

The chain's CDR3 is CASSQASGRSLPYEQYF. The CDR3 DNA reads TGCGCCAGCAGCCAAGCTAGCGGGCGATCTTTACCCTACGAGCAGTACTTC. The chain is built from TRBV4-1 and TRBJ2-7, with 8 bases fitting TRBD2. CDR1 and CDR2 (germline): MGHRA, YSYEKL. J was trimmed by 2 bases and V by 1 base; bases with no gene match: 10. The CDR3 runs to 17 residues.